This T cell receptor (beta chain) is drawn from a study of CD4 T cells in relation to SARS-CoV-2 and coronaviruses. At the level of the study: Convalescent donors were aged about 20 to 72, with median about 40 years. Shared crossreactive spike epitopes were mapped to their HLA restriction.

Naive and memory CD4+ T cells were separated from cryopreserved PBMCs. For approximately 10 days, around 99,000 sorted CD4+ cells grew with T cell-depleted PBMCs and CEF. Some clones are missing from TCRdb's copy, which holds only in-frame ones; the method was immunoSEQ multiplex PCR. The table includes 36,000 or so clones, around four fifths detected once. Trimming left V 3 bases short and J 2 bases short, with 9 bases between. Germline V gene sequence: CDR1 DFQATT, CDR2 SNEGSKA (reference sequence). CDR3 length: 13 residues. This clone came up a few times. Its target is not known. The origin of this receptor is an adult with COVID-19. Sample: memory CD4+ T cells from PBMCs, cultured in vitro. The chain recombines TRBV20-1 with TRBJ2-3; no clear D. In DNA, the CDR3 is TGCAGTGCTAGTTTAGGATCCACAGATACGCAGTATTTT. The encoded protein is CSASLGSTDTQYF.